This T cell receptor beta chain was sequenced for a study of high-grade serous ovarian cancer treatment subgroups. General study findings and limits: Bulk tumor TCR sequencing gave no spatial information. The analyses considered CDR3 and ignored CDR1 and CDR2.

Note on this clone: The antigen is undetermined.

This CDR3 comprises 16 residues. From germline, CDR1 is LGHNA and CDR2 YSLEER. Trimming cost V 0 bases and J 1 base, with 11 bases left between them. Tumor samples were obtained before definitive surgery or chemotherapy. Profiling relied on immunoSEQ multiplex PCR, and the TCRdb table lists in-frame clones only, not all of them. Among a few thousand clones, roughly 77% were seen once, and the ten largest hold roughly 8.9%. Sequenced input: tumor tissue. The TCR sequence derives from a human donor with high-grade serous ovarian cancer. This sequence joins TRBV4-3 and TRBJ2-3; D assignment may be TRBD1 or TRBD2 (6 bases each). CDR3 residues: CASSQDRRGGTDTQYF. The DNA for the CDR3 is TGCGCCAGCAGCCAAGATCGGAGGGGGGGCACAGATACGCAGTATTTT.